This is a list of T cell receptor beta chains from one sample in a study of T cell responses to AZD1222 COVID-19 vaccine. Clones were sequenced by immunoSEQ multiplex PCR, and TCRdb holds only the in-frame ones, with some missing. This table has 200,000 to 250,000 clones, about 92% appearing once. Here the sequenced sample was peripheral blood, taken on day 0 of MenACWY control vaccination. These receptors were taken from an adult in good health. Both conserved end residues are part of each CDR3. A D gene is named only where the DNA matches it firmly. Clone sizes are given selectively: once, few, many, or a class where the clone is expanded.

V	D	size	J	CDR3	DNA
TRBV11-2	TRBD2	-	TRBJ2-7	CASRSTSGGYEQYF	TGTGCCAGCAGATCTACTAGCGGGGGTTACGAGCAGTACTTC
TRBV5-1	-	once	TRBJ1-1	CASSSQGGGTNTEAFF	TGCGCCAGCAGCTCACAGGGTGGGGGAACGAACACTGAAGCTTTCTTT
TRBV5-1	-	once	TRBJ1-4	CASSLDQTTNEKLFF	TGCGCCAGCAGCTTGGATCAGACAACTAATGAAAAACTGTTTTTT
TRBV4-2	TRBD1	once	TRBJ1-1	CASSRGTGVTDTEAFF	TGTGCCAGCAGCCGGGGGACAGGGGTTACGGACACTGAAGCTTTCTTT
TRBV7-2	-	-	TRBJ1-1	CASSLGAANTEAFF	TGTGCCAGCAGCTTAGGGGCAGCGAACACTGAAGCTTTCTTT
TRBV5-1	-	-	TRBJ1-5	CASSLGDHQGGQPQHF	TGCGCCAGCAGCTTAGGGGATCACCAAGGCGGTCAGCCCCAGCATTTT
TRBV21-1	-	once	TRBJ1-1	CASSNKTGPTEAFF	TGTGCCAGCAGCAATAAAACAGGGCCCACTGAAGCTTTCTTT
TRBV2	TRBD1	-	TRBJ1-5	CASSGTGNQPQHF	TGTGCCAGCAGCGGGACAGGCAATCAGCCCCAGCATTTT
TRBV27	-	-	TRBJ1-4	CASSWVGDEKLFF	TGTGCCAGCAGTTGGGTAGGGGATGAAAAACTGTTTTTT
TRBV7-2	-	-	TRBJ1-2	CASSSTTASGYTF	TGTGCCAGCAGCTCCACGACAGCCTCCGGCTACACCTTC